These T cell receptor beta chains were read from a single sample in a study of blood T cell repertoires in COVID-19. Using immunoSEQ multiplex PCR, the repertoire was profiled, and TCRdb retains in-frame clones only, with some absent. The profile shows some 51,000 clones, roughly nine tenths of them singletons. Material: peripheral blood. The receptors here all came from a middle-aged man with acute or convalescent COVID-19. CDR3s include the opening cysteine and the closing phenylalanine or tryptophan. The D gene is left open where the match is weak. Clone size is stated in some rows and not others, as once, few, many or a class when expanded.

TRBD2	TRBV25-1	TRBJ2-1	.	CASSRGLARGAEQFF	TGTGCCAGCAGTCGGGGACTAGCGAGAGGTGCTGAGCAGTTCTTC
.	TRBV25-1	TRBJ2-3	.	CASSEGRGTDTQYF	TGTGCCAGCAGTGAAGGGAGGGGGACAGATACGCAGTATTTT
TRBD2	TRBV6-2/TRBV6-3	TRBJ2-3	.	CASSYASMTSGRRRDTQYF	TGTGCCAGCAGTTACGCTTCGATGACTAGCGGGAGGCGTAGAGATACGCAGTATTTT
.	TRBV5-1	TRBJ1-2	.	CASSPTSEEGYTF	TGCGCCAGCAGCCCGACTTCAGAAGAAGGCTACACCTTC
.	TRBV29-1	TRBJ1-3	.	CSAGENTIYF	TGCAGCGCAGGGGAAAACACCATATATTTT
TRBD2	TRBV19	TRBJ2-6	.	CASSMGALAGGFSGANVLTF	TGTGCCAGTAGTATGGGGGCTCTAGCGGGAGGATTTTCTGGGGCCAACGTCCTGACTTTC
.	TRBV29-1	TRBJ2-7	once	CSVSRDTSSYEQYF	TGCAGCGTTTCCAGGGACACATCCTCCTACGAGCAGTACTTC
.	TRBV7-2	TRBJ1-5	.	CASSQSRIEGQPQHF	TGTGCCAGCAGCCAATCCCGGATAGAGGGTCAGCCCCAGCATTTT
TRBD2	TRBV9	TRBJ2-1	.	CASSVGRLAGVNEQFF	TGTGCCAGCAGCGTAGGTCGACTAGCGGGAGTCAATGAGCAGTTCTTC
.	TRBV18	TRBJ1-5	.	CASSQKNQGGFQPQHF	TGTGCCAGCTCACAAAAAAACCAGGGAGGGTTTCAGCCCCAGCATTTT
.	TRBV30	TRBJ2-1	.	CAWSVVSDEQFF	TGTGCCTGGAGTGTCGTTAGCGATGAGCAGTTCTTC
.	TRBV5-1	TRBJ1-2	.	CASSLDADGYTF	TGCGCCAGCAGCTTGGACGCGGATGGCTACACCTTC
.	TRBV5-1	TRBJ2-2	once	CASSKQGTGELFF	TGCGCCAGCAGCAAACAGGGCACCGGGGAGCTGTTTTTT
.	TRBV30	TRBJ2-3	.	CAWSSVVRGRFSDTQYF	TGTGCCTGGAGTTCTGTAGTCCGGGGTCGGTTTTCAGATACGCAGTATTTT
TRBD1	TRBV24-1	TRBJ2-3	.	CATSDFGTGSPGGTDTQYF	TGTGCCACCAGTGATTTCGGGACAGGGTCCCCCGGAGGCACAGATACGCAGTATTTT
.	TRBV19	TRBJ1-2	few	CASSVTTLANYGYTF	TGTGCCAGTAGTGTGACAACTTTAGCTAACTATGGCTACACCTTC
TRBD2	TRBV4-3	TRBJ2-3	.	CASSQDETGGDTQYF	TGCGCCAGCAGCCAAGATGAGACGGGGGGGGATACGCAGTATTTT
.	TRBV19	TRBJ2-1	.	CASSIDLLGGGTLNNEQFF	TGTGCCAGTAGTATAGATCTATTGGGGGGAGGTACTCTAAACAATGAGCAGTTCTTC
.	TRBV3-1/TRBV3-2	TRBJ1-6	.	CASSQRGSDSPLHF	TGTGCCAGCAGCCAAAGAGGGTCCGACTCACCCCTCCACTTT
TRBD1	TRBV11-2	TRBJ2-5	.	CASSLGDRGQETQYF	TGTGCCAGCAGCTTAGGCGACAGGGGGCAAGAGACCCAGTACTTC
.	TRBV27	TRBJ1-5	few	CASSPGSGNQPQHF	TGTGCCAGCAGCCCAGGATCGGGCAATCAGCCCCAGCATTTT
.	TRBV19	TRBJ2-4	.	CASSIRGGTAKNIQYF	TGTGCCAGTAGTATACGAGGGGGAACGGCCAAAAACATTCAGTACTTC
TRBD1	TRBV15	TRBJ1-1	.	CATSRGGQGKSAFF	TGTGCCACCAGCAGAGGAGGACAGGGGAAATCAGCTTTCTTT
TRBD2	TRBV10-3	TRBJ2-7	.	CANRAGGGDEQYF	TGTGCCAACAGAGCGGGAGGGGGTGACGAGCAGTACTTC
TRBD1	TRBV15	TRBJ1-6	few	CATSRGLDRLNSPLHF	TGTGCCACCAGCAGGGGACTGGACAGGCTTAATTCACCCCTCCACTTT
TRBD2	TRBV9	TRBJ2-1	once	CASSVDAGGTYNEQFF	TGTGCCAGCAGCGTAGATGCGGGAGGCACCTACAATGAGCAGTTCTTC
TRBD1	TRBV5-1	TRBJ2-1	.	CASSFGTVRNEQFF	TGCGCCAGCAGCTTCGGGACAGTGAGGAATGAGCAGTTCTTC
.	TRBV4-1	TRBJ1-1	.	CASSQETAGLTEAFF	TGCGCCAGCAGCCAAGAGACGGCGGGACTCACTGAAGCTTTCTTT
.	TRBV7-2	TRBJ2-7	.	CASSLQTGRYEQYF	TGTGCCAGCAGCTTACAAACAGGGCGATACGAGCAGTACTTC
TRBD2	TRBV3-1/TRBV3-2	TRBJ2-1	.	CASNHPGLADNEQFF	TGTGCCAGCAACCACCCCGGACTAGCGGACAATGAGCAGTTCTTC
.	TRBV28	TRBJ1-2	.	CASSLGQFRYGYTF	TGTGCCAGCAGTTTGGGACAATTCCGCTATGGCTACACCTTC
.	TRBV27	TRBJ1-2	.	CASSLYRWSNYGYTF	TGTGCCAGCAGTTTATATAGGTGGAGTAACTATGGCTACACCTTC
.	TRBV3-1/TRBV3-2	TRBJ1-4	.	CASSQRFSTNEKLFF	TGTGCCAGCAGCCAACGGTTCTCAACTAATGAAAAACTGTTTTTT
.	TRBV7-2	TRBJ2-2	.	CASSLAGVPTGELFF	TGTGCCAGCAGCCTGGCAGGGGTTCCGACCGGGGAGCTGTTTTTT
TRBD1	TRBV12-3/TRBV12-4	TRBJ1-4	.	CASRHTGGELFF	TGTGCCAGCAGACATACAGGGGGAGAACTGTTTTTT
.	TRBV2	TRBJ1-5	.	CASSDIWAGANQPQHF	TGTGCCAGCAGTGATATATGGGCGGGGGCCAATCAGCCCCAGCATTTT
.	TRBV6-5	TRBJ1-1	.	CASRHEPDTEAFF	TGTGCCAGCAGGCACGAACCGGACACTGAAGCTTTCTTT
TRBD2	TRBV7-9	TRBJ2-5	.	CASRPTSGGNQETQYF	TGTGCCAGCAGGCCGACTAGCGGGGGAAACCAAGAGACCCAGTACTTC
.	TRBV6-1	TRBJ1-5	.	CASSERQGWYGNQPQHF	TGTGCCAGCAGTGAGAGGCAGGGATGGTATGGCAATCAGCCCCAGCATTTT
.	TRBV4-3	TRBJ1-1	.	CASSQASGRGNTEAFF	TGCGCCAGCAGCCAGGCGAGCGGCAGGGGGAACACTGAAGCTTTCTTT
.	TRBV27	TRBJ1-1	once	CASSPGGGRSMNTEAFF	TGTGCCAGCAGTCCCGGTGGTGGGCGCTCCATGAACACTGAAGCTTTCTTT
TRBD1	TRBV7-2	TRBJ1-2	few	CASSLTLGTGGYGYTF	TGTGCCAGCAGCTTAACCCTTGGGACAGGGGGCTATGGCTACACCTTC
.	TRBV12-3/TRBV12-4	TRBJ1-4	few	CASSPRVSEKLFF	TGTGCCAGCAGTCCCCGGGTCAGCGAAAAACTGTTTTTT
.	TRBV7-2	TRBJ1-1	.	CASSLGARVAEAFF	TGTGCCAGCAGCTTAGGGGCACGAGTCGCTGAAGCTTTCTTT
.	TRBV6-4	TRBJ1-1	.	CASSAFGSGNTEAFF	TGTGCCAGCAGTGCCTTCGGCTCGGGGAACACTGAAGCTTTCTTT
TRBD2	TRBV3-1/TRBV3-2	TRBJ2-7	few	CASSQDIVAGDFYEQYF	TGTGCCAGCAGCCAAGATATAGTGGCGGGAGACTTCTACGAGCAGTACTTC
TRBD2	TRBV6-2/TRBV6-3	TRBJ2-4	.	CASSKPAGYKNIQYF	TGTGCCAGCAGTAAGCCAGCGGGGTACAAAAACATTCAGTACTTC
.	TRBV19	TRBJ1-5	once	CASRTGDTSKPQHF	TGTGCCAGTAGGACCGGGGACACCAGTAAGCCCCAGCATTTT
TRBD1	TRBV11-1	TRBJ1-4	.	CASSRDSTTNEKLFF	TGTGCCAGCAGCCGGGACAGCACAACTAATGAAAAACTGTTTTTT